Here is one T cell receptor (beta chain) with its context. The sample comes from a study of blood T cells in healthy people across ages. V lost 0 bases to trimming and J lost 8 bases; unmatched junction nucleotides: 6. Germline CDR1 and CDR2: MNHEY and SVGAGI. The CDR3 consists of 15 residues. PCR was performed a second time for about 7 to 11 cycles using a sample-barcoded 5' primer and a J-beta primer mix. Sequencing of every sample gave 3 million or more CDR3-containing paired-end reads. TCRdb independently ran MiXCR on the 5' RACE reads; one entry per CDR3 protein. This table holds 1.5 million to 2 million distinct CDR3 sequences, about 35% found once.

Specimen: blood. The receptor was derived from a woman aged 30 to 39 in good health. The chain uses TRBV6-5 and TRBJ2-1; 8 nucleotides line up with TRBD2. The CDR3 DNA sequence: TGTGCCAGCAGTTACTCCGGGAGGGCCGGAGATGAGCAGTTCTTC. It is translated as CASSYSGRAGDEQFF.